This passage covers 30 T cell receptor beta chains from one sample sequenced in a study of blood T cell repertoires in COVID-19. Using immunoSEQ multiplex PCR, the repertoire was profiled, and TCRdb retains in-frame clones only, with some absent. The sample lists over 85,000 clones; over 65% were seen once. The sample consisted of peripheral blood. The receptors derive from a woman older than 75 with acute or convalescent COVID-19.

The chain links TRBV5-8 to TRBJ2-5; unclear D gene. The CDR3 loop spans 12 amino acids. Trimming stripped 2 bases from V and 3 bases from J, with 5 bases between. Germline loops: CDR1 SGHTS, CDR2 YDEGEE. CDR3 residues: CASSFIKETQYF. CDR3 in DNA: TGTGCCAGCAGCTTCATCAAAGAGACCCAGTACTTC.

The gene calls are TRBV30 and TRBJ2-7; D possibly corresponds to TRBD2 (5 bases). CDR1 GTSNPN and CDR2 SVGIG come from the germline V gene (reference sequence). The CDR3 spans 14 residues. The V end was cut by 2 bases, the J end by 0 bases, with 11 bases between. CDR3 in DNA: TGTGCCTGGAGTCGGCTAGGGAGCTCCTACGAGCAGTACTTC. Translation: CAWSRLGSSYEQYF.

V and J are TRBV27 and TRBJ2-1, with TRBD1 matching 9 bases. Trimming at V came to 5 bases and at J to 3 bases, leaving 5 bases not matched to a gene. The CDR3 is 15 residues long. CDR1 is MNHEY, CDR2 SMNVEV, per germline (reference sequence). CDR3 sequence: CASSPTGQGYNEQFF. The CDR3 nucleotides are TGTGCCAGCAGTCCGACGGGACAGGGCTACAATGAGCAGTTCTTC.

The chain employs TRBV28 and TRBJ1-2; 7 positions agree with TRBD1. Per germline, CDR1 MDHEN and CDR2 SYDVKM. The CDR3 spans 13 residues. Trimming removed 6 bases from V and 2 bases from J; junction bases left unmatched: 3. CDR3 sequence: CASRRDSNYGYTF. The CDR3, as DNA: TGTGCCAGCAGGAGGGACAGCAACTATGGCTACACCTTC.

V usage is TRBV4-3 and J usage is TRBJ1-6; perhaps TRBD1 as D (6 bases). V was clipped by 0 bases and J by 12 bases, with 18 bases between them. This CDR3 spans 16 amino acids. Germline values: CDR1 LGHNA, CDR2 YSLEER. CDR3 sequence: CASSQETWGRDIPLHF. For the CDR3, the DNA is TGCGCCAGCAGCCAAGAAACCTGGGGCAGGGACATACCCCTCCACTTT.

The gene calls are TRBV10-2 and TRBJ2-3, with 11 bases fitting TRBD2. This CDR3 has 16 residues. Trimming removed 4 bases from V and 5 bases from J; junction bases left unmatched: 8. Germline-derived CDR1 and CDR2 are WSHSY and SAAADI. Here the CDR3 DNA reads TGCGCCAGCAGTGGGGGACCTAGCGGGAGGATAGATACGCAGTATTTT. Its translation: CASSGGPSGRIDTQYF.

DNA for the CDR3: TGTGCCAGCAGTCCAATGACTGGAGAGACCCAGTACTTC. Translation gives CASSPMTGETQYF. The chain combines TRBV7-9 with TRBJ2-5; D is undetermined. Trimming took off 6 bases at V and 4 bases at J, with 12 bases between the two ends. Germline assignment: CDR1 SEHNR and CDR2 FQNEAQ (reference sequence). The CDR3 runs 13 residues.

The CDR3 loop is CASREQGSSLYEQYF. The CDR3 DNA reads as TGTGCCAGCAGGGAGCAGGGGTCAAGTCTCTACGAGCAGTACTTC. The gene calls are TRBV6-5 and TRBJ2-7; a possible D gene is TRBD1 (6 bases). Between the trimmed V and J ends, which lost 6 bases and 3 bases, there was a span of 18 bases. This CDR3 spans 15 amino acids. Germline values: CDR1 MNHEY, CDR2 SVGAGI.

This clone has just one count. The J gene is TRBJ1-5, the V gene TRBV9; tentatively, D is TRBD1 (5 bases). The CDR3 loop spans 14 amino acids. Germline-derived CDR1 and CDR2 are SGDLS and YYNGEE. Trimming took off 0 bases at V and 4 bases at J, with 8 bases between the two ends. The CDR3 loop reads CASSVGNRNQPQHF. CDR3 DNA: TGTGCCAGCAGCGTAGGGAACAGGAATCAGCCCCAGCATTTT.

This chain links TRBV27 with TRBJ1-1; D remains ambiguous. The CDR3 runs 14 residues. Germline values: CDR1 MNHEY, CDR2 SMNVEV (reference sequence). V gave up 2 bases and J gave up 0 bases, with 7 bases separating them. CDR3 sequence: CASSLVAMNTEAFF. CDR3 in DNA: TGTGCCAGCAGTTTAGTAGCCATGAACACTGAAGCTTTCTTT.

The CDR3 bases are TGTGCCAGCAGCTCGCTGGGGCTAGCGGGAGTAGGAGAGACCCAGTACTTC. Translation gives CASSSLGLAGVGETQYF. This chain joins TRBV11-2 and TRBJ2-5, with 10 bases lining up with TRBD2. CDR1 and CDR2 from the germline V gene are SGHAT and FQNNGV. The V gene end was trimmed by 4 bases and the J gene end by 4 bases; junction bases not matched to a gene: 12. CDR3 length: 17 residues.

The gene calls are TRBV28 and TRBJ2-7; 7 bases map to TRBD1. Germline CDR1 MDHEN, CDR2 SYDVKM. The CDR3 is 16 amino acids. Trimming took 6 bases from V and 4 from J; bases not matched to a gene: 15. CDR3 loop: CASSLSVTGKAYEQYF. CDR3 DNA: TGTGCCAGCAGCCTATCCGTGACAGGGAAGGCGTACGAGCAGTACTTC.

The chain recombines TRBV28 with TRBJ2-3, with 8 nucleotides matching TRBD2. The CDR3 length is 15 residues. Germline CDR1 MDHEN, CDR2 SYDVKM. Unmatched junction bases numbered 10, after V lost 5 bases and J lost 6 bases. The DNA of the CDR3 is TGTGCCAGCAGTCCCCTTGGGACTAGTCTGGATACGCAGTATTTT. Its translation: CASSPLGTSLDTQYF.

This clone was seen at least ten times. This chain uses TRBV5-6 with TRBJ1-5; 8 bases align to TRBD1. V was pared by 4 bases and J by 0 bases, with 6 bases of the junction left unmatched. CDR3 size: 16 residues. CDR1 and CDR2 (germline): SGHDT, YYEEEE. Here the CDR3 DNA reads TGTGCCAGCAGCCCATGGACAGGGTATAGCAATCAGCCCCAGCATTTT. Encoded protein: CASSPWTGYSNQPQHF. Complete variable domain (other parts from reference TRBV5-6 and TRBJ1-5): DAGVTQSPTHLIKTRGQQVTLRCSPKSGHDTVSWYQQALGQGPQFIFQYYEEEERQRGNFPDRFSGHQFPNYSSELNVNALLLGDSALYLCASSPWTGYSNQPQHFGDGTRLSIL.

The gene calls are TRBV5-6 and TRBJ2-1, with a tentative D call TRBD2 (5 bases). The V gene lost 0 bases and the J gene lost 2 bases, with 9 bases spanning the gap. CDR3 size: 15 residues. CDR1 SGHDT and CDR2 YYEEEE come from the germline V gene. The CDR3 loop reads CASSLVASPYNEQFF. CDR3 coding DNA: TGTGCCAGCAGCTTGGTAGCGAGCCCCTACAATGAGCAGTTCTTC.

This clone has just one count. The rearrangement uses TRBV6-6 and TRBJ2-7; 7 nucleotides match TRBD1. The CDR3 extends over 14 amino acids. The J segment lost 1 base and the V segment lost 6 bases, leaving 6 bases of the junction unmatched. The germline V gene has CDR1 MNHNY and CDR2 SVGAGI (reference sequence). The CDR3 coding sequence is TGTGCCAGCAGCCCGAGGACAGGTTCCTACGAGCAGTACTTC. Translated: CASSPRTGSYEQYF.

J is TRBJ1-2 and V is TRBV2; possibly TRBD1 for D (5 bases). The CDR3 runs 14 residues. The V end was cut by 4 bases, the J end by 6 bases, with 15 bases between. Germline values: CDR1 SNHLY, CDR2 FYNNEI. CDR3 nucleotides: TGTGCCAGCAGTGTGAGCAGGGAAGGAGATGGCTACACCTTC. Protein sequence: CASSVSREGDGYTF.

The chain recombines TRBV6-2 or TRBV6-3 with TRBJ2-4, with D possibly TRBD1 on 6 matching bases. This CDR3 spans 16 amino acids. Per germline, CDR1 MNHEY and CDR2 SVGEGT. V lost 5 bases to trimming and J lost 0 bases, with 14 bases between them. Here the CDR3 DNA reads TGTGCCAGCAGTAATCCGGGACAAGTAGCCAAAAACATTCAGTACTTC. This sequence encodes CASSNPGQVAKNIQYF.

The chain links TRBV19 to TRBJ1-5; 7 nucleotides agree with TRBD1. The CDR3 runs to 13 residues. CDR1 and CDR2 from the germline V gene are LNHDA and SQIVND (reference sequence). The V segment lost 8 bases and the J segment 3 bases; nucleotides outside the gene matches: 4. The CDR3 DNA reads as TGTGCCAGTGGACAGGCCTTCAATCAGCCCCAGCATTTT. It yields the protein CASGQAFNQPQHF. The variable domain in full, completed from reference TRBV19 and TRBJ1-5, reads DGGITQSPKYLFRKEGQNVTLSCEQNLNHDAMYWYRQDPGQGLRLIYYSQIVNDFQKGDIAEGYSVSREKKESFPLTVTSAQKNPTAFYLCASGQAFNQPQHFGDGTRLSIL.

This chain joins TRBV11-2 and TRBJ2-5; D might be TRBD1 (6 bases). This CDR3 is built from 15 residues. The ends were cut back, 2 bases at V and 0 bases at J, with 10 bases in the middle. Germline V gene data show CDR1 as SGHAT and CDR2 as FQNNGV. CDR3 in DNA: TGTGCCAGCAGCTTAATCGGGACATACCAAGAGACCCAGTACTTC. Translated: CASSLIGTYQETQYF.

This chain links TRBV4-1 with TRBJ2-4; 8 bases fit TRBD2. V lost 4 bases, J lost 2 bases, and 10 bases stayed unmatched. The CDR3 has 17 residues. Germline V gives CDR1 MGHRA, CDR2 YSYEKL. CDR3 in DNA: TGCGCCAGCAGCCCAGACCCCGCGGGGGGCCCCAAAAACATTCAGTACTTC. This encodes CASSPDPAGGPKNIQYF.

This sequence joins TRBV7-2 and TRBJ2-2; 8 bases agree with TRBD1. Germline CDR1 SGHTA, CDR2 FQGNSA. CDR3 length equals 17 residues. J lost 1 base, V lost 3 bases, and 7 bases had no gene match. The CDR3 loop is CASSFPVGTGNTGELFF. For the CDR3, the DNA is TGTGCCAGCAGCTTCCCTGTTGGGACAGGGAACACCGGGGAGCTGTTTTTT.

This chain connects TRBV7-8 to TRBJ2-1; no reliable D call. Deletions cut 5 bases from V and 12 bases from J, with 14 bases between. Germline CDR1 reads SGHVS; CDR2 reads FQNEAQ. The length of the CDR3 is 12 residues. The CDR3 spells CASSPVLGAQFF. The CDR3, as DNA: TGTGCCAGCAGCCCTGTGCTAGGTGCGCAGTTCTTC.

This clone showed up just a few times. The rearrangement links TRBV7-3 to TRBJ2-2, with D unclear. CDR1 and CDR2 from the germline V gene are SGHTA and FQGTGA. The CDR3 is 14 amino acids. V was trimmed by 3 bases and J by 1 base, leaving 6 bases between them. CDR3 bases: TGTGCCAGCAGCTTTGGGCGGAACACCGGGGAGCTGTTTTTT. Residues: CASSFGRNTGELFF.

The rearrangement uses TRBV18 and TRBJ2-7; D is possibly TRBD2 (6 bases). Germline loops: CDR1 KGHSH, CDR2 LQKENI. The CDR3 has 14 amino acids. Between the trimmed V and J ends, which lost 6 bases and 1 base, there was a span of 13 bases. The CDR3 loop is CASSPTGTSYEQYF. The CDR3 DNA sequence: TGTGCCAGCTCCCCCACCGGGACTTCCTACGAGCAGTACTTC.

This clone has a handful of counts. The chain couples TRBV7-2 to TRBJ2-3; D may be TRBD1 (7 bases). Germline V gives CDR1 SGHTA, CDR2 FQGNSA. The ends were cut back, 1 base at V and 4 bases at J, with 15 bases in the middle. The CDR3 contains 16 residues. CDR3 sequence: CASSLGRGQLADTQYF. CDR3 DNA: TGTGCCAGCAGCTTAGGGAGGGGACAGCTAGCAGATACGCAGTATTTT.

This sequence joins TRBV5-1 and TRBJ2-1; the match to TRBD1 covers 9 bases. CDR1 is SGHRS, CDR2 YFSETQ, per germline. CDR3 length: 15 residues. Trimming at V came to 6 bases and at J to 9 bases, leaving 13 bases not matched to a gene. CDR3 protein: CASTPGTGRVSEQFF. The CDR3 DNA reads TGCGCCAGCACTCCCGGGACAGGGCGGGTCAGTGAGCAGTTCTTC. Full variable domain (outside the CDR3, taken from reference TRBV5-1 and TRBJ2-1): KAGVTQTPRYLIKTRGQQVTLSCSPISGHRSVSWYQQTPGQGLQFLFEYFSETQRNKGNFPGRFSGRQFSNSRSEMNVSTLELGDSALYLCASTPGTGRVSEQFFGPGTRLTVL.

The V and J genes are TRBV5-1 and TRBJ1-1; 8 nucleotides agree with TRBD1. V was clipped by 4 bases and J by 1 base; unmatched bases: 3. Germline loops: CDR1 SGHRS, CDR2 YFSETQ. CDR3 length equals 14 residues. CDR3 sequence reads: CASSRDRQNTEAFF. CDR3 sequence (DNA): TGCGCCAGCAGCAGGGACAGGCAGAACACTGAAGCTTTCTTT.

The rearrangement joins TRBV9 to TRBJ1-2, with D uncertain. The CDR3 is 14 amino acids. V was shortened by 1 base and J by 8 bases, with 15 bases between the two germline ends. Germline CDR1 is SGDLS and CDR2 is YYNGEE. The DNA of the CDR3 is TGTGCCAGCAGCGTAACGCCGACCTTCGGGGGCTACACCTTC. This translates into CASSVTPTFGGYTF. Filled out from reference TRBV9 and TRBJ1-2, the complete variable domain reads DSGVTQTPKHLITATGQRVTLRCSPRSGDLSVYWYQQSLDQGLQFLIQYYNGEERAKGNILERFSAQQFPDLHSELNLSSLELGDSALYFCASSVTPTFGGYTFGSGTRLTVV.

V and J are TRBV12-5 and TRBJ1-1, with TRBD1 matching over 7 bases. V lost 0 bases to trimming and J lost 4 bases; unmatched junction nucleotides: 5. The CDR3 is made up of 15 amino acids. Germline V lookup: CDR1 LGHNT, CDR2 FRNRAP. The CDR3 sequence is CASGLVGGGLTEAFF. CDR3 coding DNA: TGTGCTAGTGGTTTGGTAGGAGGGGGCCTCACTGAAGCTTTCTTT. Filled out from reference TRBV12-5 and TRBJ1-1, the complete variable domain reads DARVTQTPRHKVTEMGQEVTMRCQPILGHNTVFWYRQTMMQGLELLAYFRNRAPLDDSGMPKDRFSAEMPDATLATLKIQPSEPRDSAVYFCASGLVGGGLTEAFFGQGTRLTVV.